A selection of T cell receptor beta chains follows, all from one sample in a study of blood T cell repertoires in COVID-19. Generated by immunoSEQ multiplex PCR, the TCRdb table keeps only in-frame clones and is missing some. The top ten clones hold around 4.8% of a sample with about 320,000 clones, around 90% of them seen once. Sequencing was done on a sample of PBMCs or T cells enriched from blood (not recorded which). These receptors all come from a man aged 60 to 69 who had recovered from COVID-19. Each CDR3 is given with its conserved first and last residue. Each record gives: J gene, V gene, D gene, CDR3 protein. D genes are given only for firm matches.

>TRBJ2-1|TRBV24-1|TRBD2
CATSAATGTSDEQFF
>TRBJ1-5|TRBV18|TRBD1
CASSQQGINQPQHF
>TRBJ1-5|TRBV6-5|-
CASTDAGGSQPQHF
>TRBJ1-5|TRBV28|TRBD1
CASISGGASNQPQHF
>TRBJ1-6|TRBV5-1|-
CASSYLTGGNSPLHF
>TRBJ2-5|TRBV5-1|-
CASSSQGREETQYF
>TRBJ2-3|TRBV5-1|-
CASSLVAGPDTQYF
>TRBJ1-5|TRBV4-1|-
CASSHGQNPQPQHF
>TRBJ1-4|TRBV28|-
CASSSAGPANEKLFF
>TRBJ1-5|TRBV28|-
CASRVDRDQPQHF